Below are 21 T cell receptor beta chains sequenced from a single sample in a study of CD8 T cells in ankylosing spondylitis. Each CDR3 protein is one row after TCRdb ran MiXCR on the 5' RACE reads. The table has 700,000 to 1,000,000 distinct CDR3 sequences, approximately 12% seen once; the top ten hold 0.51%. Notes on the study in general: Apparently characteristic of ankylosing spondylitis blood was a TCR beta motif (roughly eight highly homologous variants).

No antigen is known for these receptors. Sequencing was performed on blood, either unsorted or a sorted T cell fraction (not recorded which). These receptor sequences come from a male donor with ankylosing spondylitis.

Ten or more counts support this clonotype. The gene calls are TRBV29-1 and TRBJ2-3, with D possibly TRBD2 on 6 matching bases. V was cut by 4 bases and J by 10 bases, with 18 bases left in between. CDR3 size: 13 residues. The V gene's germline CDR1 is SQVTM and CDR2 ANQGSEA. In nucleotides, the CDR3 is TGCAGCGTTGGGGTGTGGCGGAGGGTTGCGCAGTATTTT. Translation gives CSVGVWRRVAQYF.

This chain uses TRBV7-9 with TRBJ1-5, with D possibly being TRBD1 (6 bases). The CDR3 length is 12 residues. Trimming took off 3 bases at V and 12 bases at J, with 12 bases between the two ends. Germline lookup yields CDR1 SEHNR and CDR2 FQNEAQ (reference sequence). The CDR3, as DNA: TGTGCCAGCAGCTTGGGGGCCGGATTCCAGCATTTT. Translated: CASSLGAGFQHF.

V and J are TRBV5-1 and TRBJ2-7; D is perhaps TRBD1 (6 bases). Germline V gene lookup returns CDR1 SGHRS and CDR2 YFSETQ. Trimming took off 7 bases at V and 2 bases at J, with 16 bases between the two ends. CDR3 length: 14 residues. The CDR3 sequence is CASGFSDRAYEQYF. CDR3 DNA: TGCGCCAGCGGTTTCTCGGACAGAGCCTACGAGCAGTACTTC.

This clonotype has a handful of counts. The chain uses TRBV6-2 or TRBV6-3 and TRBJ2-1, with no clear D. The ends were cut back, 3 bases at V and 8 bases at J, with 14 bases in the middle. The CDR3 length is 14 residues. Per the germline V gene, CDR1 is MNHEY and CDR2 is SVGEGT. CDR3 DNA: TGTGCCAGCAGTTATCCGTTACATCAGGATGAGCAGTTCTTC. As protein: CASSYPLHQDEQFF.

This clonotype was seen more than once but under ten times. This chain connects TRBV6-5 to TRBJ1-4; no firm D call. Trimming stripped 2 bases from V and 1 base from J, with 5 bases between. From germline, CDR1 is MNHEY and CDR2 SVGAGI. The CDR3 consists of 14 residues. The CDR3 sequence is CASSYRRTNEKLFF. DNA for the CDR3: TGTGCCAGCAGTTACAGGAGAACTAATGAAAAACTGTTTTTT.

This clonotype was counted ten times or more. The rearrangement uses TRBV4-3 and TRBJ2-2; D could derive from TRBD1 or TRBD2 (5 bases each). Germline V gene sequence: CDR1 LGHNA, CDR2 YSLEER. The CDR3 sequence is 16 residues long. Deletions cut 0 bases from V and 0 bases from J, with 8 bases between. As DNA, the CDR3 is TGCGCCAGCAGCCAAGACGTGGGACCGAACACCGGGGAGCTGTTTTTT. Protein product: CASSQDVGPNTGELFF.

This sequence joins TRBV7-2 and TRBJ1-5; a possible D gene is TRBD1 (5 bases). Germline V gene sequence: CDR1 SGHTA, CDR2 FQGNSA. There are 15 residues in the CDR3. Deletions cut 4 bases from V and 7 bases from J, with 17 bases between. CDR3 in DNA: TGTGCCAGCAGCTATACCCGGGACGACTGGCAGCCCCAGCATTTT. As protein: CASSYTRDDWQPQHF.

This clonotype was observed at least ten times. V and J are TRBV29-1 and TRBJ2-5, with D maybe TRBD1 (6 bases). Per germline, CDR1 SQVTM and CDR2 ANQGSEA. The CDR3 is made up of 12 amino acids. Trimming removed 6 bases from V and 0 bases from J, with 8 bases in between. The CDR3 region is CSVRDNQETQYF. The CDR3 nucleotides are TGCAGCGTCCGGGACAACCAAGAGACCCAGTACTTC.

CDR3 loop: CASSLGTGGSPLHF. The CDR3 coding sequence is TGTGCCAGCAGTTTAGGGACAGGGGGTTCACCCCTCCACTTT. This chain links TRBV12-3 or TRBV12-4 with TRBJ1-6, with 10 bases fitting TRBD1. The CDR3 totals 14 residues. V lost 1 base, J lost 9 bases, and 0 bases stayed unmatched.

The chain links TRBV28 to TRBJ1-6, with D uncertain. V lost 5 bases and J lost 9, with 8 bases in between. Germline V gene data show CDR1 as MDHEN and CDR2 as SYDVKM. There are 12 residues in the CDR3. CDR3 protein: CASSARGSPLHF. The CDR3 coding sequence is TGTGCCAGCAGTGCCCGTGGTTCACCCCTCCACTTT.

This clonotype was seen only a few times. V usage is TRBV29-1 and J usage is TRBJ2-3; 12 nucleotides agree with TRBD2. The germline gives CDR1 SQVTM, CDR2 ANQGSEA. Trimming at V came to 7 bases and at J to 2 bases, leaving 10 bases not matched to a gene. The CDR3 is made up of 16 amino acids. The CDR3 protein is CSAGGASGGATDTQYF. In DNA, the CDR3 is TGCAGCGCGGGAGGAGCTAGCGGGGGGGCCACAGATACGCAGTATTTT.

The rearrangement joins TRBV20-1 to TRBJ2-3; D remains unclear. CDR1 and CDR2 (germline): DFQATT, SNEGSKA (reference sequence). Trimming pared 6 bases from V and 2 bases from J, leaving 12 bases between. The CDR3 totals 13 residues. The DNA of the CDR3 is TGCAGTGCCCCCTCTCCCAACACAGATACGCAGTATTTT. Protein product: CSAPSPNTDTQYF.

This clonotype has at least ten counts. The CDR3 sequence is CSASLAGGYNEQFF. CDR3 sequence (DNA): TGCAGTGCTAGTCTAGCGGGGGGTTACAATGAGCAGTTCTTC. The J gene is TRBJ2-1, the V gene TRBV20-1; TRBD2 aligns across 11 bases. Germline loops: CDR1 DFQATT, CDR2 SNEGSKA (reference sequence). V dropped 3 bases and J dropped 4; count of bases not matched to a gene: 2. The CDR3 has 14 amino acids.

The V gene is TRBV5-1, the J gene TRBJ2-3; 9 bases are a match to TRBD2. Germline V gene lookup returns CDR1 SGHRS and CDR2 YFSETQ. Trimming took 0 bases from V and 7 from J; bases not matched to a gene: 6. CDR3 length: 15 residues. The CDR3 DNA reads TGCGCCAGCAGCTTGGATGTTAGCGGGAGCTATACGCAGTATTTT. This sequence encodes CASSLDVSGSYTQYF.

This clonotype was counted only a few times. The V and J genes are TRBV12-3 or TRBV12-4 and TRBJ1-3, with 7 bases fitting TRBD1. V lost 6 bases to trimming and J lost 3 bases; unmatched junction nucleotides: 8. The CDR3 is 15 residues long. The CDR3 spells CASSHQGVYGNTIYF. The CDR3 bases are TGTGCCAGCAGCCATCAGGGGGTCTATGGAAACACCATATATTTT.

At least ten counts were recorded for this clonotype. The gene calls are TRBV5-1 and TRBJ1-1; D possibly corresponds to TRBD1 (6 bases). Germline V gene data show CDR1 as SGHRS and CDR2 as YFSETQ. CDR3 length: 16 residues. The ends were cut back, 4 bases at V and 5 bases at J, with 21 bases in the middle. The CDR3 spells CASSPSIRQVRTEAFF. The CDR3 DNA follows: TGCGCCAGCAGCCCATCCATCAGACAGGTACGGACTGAAGCTTTCTTT.

A few counts support this clonotype. This chain uses TRBV11-2 with TRBJ2-2; 12 nucleotides align to TRBD2. J was trimmed by 4 bases and V by 4 bases; bases with no gene match: 13. There are 19 residues in the CDR3. CDR1 SGHAT and CDR2 FQNNGV come from the germline V gene. The CDR3 DNA is TGTGCCAGCAGCTGGACCGGACTAGCGGGAAGGGTTAGCACCGGGGAGCTGTTTTTT. Translation gives CASSWTGLAGRVSTGELFF.

The gene calls are TRBV18 and TRBJ1-5, with D possibly being TRBD1 (5 bases). In germline, CDR1 is KGHSH, CDR2 LQKENI. V was trimmed by 2 bases and J by 10 bases, leaving 21 bases between them. The CDR3 has 16 amino acids. The chain's CDR3 is CASSPDQWAAQGPQHF. The CDR3 DNA follows: TGTGCCAGCTCACCAGATCAGTGGGCGGCTCAGGGTCCCCAGCATTTT.

V is TRBV6-1 and J is TRBJ1-2; D might be TRBD1 (5 bases). Germline V gene lookup returns CDR1 MNHNS and CDR2 SASEGT. This CDR3 has 15 amino acids. Trimming pared 6 bases from V and 4 bases from J, leaving 18 bases between. The CDR3 here is CASSPIGGDSYGYTF. The CDR3, as DNA: TGTGCCAGCAGCCCCATCGGGGGGGATAGCTATGGCTACACCTTC.

The V and J genes are TRBV4-3 and TRBJ2-4; D may match TRBD1 or TRBD2 (5 bases each). The CDR3 is 14 residues long. The ends were cut back, 4 bases at V and 8 bases at J, with 15 bases in the middle. The germline V gene encodes CDR1 LGHNA and CDR2 YSLEER. The DNA for the CDR3 is TGCGCCAGCAGCCCGACTCCCTTGGGGGACATTCAGTACTTC. Its protein product is CASSPTPLGDIQYF.

This clonotype has only a few counts. The chain couples TRBV7-8 to TRBJ2-7; D may be TRBD2 (6 bases). CDR1 SGHVS and CDR2 FQNEAQ come from the germline V gene. The CDR3 loop spans 16 amino acids. V lost 4 bases, J lost 0 bases, and 16 bases lay in between. The CDR3 DNA sequence: TGTGCCAGCAGCTCGAGACGAAGAGCGGGCTCCTACGAGCAGTACTTC. Protein product: CASSSRRRAGSYEQYF. Based on the CDR3 plus reference TRBV7-8 and TRBJ2-7, the full variable domain is GAGVSQSPRYKVAKRGQDVALRCDPISGHVSLFWYQQALGQGPEFLTYFQNEAQLDKSGLPSDRFFAERPEGSVSTLKIQRTQQEDSAVYLCASSSRRRAGSYEQYFGPGTRLTVT.